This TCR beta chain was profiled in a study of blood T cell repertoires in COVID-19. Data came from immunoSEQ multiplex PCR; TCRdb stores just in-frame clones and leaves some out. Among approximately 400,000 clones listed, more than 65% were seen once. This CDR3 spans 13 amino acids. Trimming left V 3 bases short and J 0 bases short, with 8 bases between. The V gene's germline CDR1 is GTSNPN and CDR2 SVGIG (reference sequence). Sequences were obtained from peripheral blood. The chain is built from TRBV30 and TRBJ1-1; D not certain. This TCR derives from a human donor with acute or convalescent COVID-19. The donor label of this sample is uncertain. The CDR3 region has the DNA TGTGCCTGGAGGGTGGCCGTGAACACTGAAGCTTTCTTT. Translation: CAWRVAVNTEAFF. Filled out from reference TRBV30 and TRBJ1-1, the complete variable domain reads SQTIHQWPATLVQPVGSPLSLECTVEGTSNPNLYWYRQAAGRGLQLLFYSVGIGQISSEVPQNLSASRPQDRQFILSSKKLLLSDSGFYLCAWRVAVNTEAFFGQGTRLTVV.